This note documents a single T cell receptor (beta chain) sequence. Selection for sequencing was limited to patients who had shown CD8+CD57+ cell expansion by flow cytometry. This record belongs to a study of CD8+CD57+ T cells in acquired aplastic anemia. Germline CDR1 and CDR2: SQVTM and ANQGSEA. CDR3 length: 12 residues. The germline V and J ends were trimmed by 8 bases and 5 bases, with 13 bases remaining between them. For CDR3 and TCR beta VDJ profiling, genomic DNA was the template used. In TCRdb, the reads were re-called with MiXCR into one record per CDR3 protein. Of fewer than 250,000 distinct CDR3 sequences in the sample, approximately 45% were seen once.

The sequence was obtained from a human donor with aplastic anemia. The sequenced material came from sorted CD4+, CD8+, or CD8+CD57+ T cells (not recorded which) from PBMCs. The chain recombines TRBV29-1 with TRBJ2-1; D might be TRBD1 (5 bases). CDR3 in amino acids: CSPQGLDNEQFF. The CDR3 region has the DNA TGCAGCCCCCAGGGCCTAGACAATGAGCAGTTCTTC.